This T cell receptor (beta chain) appears in the sequencing data of a study of CD8+CD57+ T cells in acquired aplastic anemia. Points from the study as a whole: Researchers reported that CD8+ Simpson's diversity was not significantly different in patients versus controls. The study identified roughly 31 CD8+ CDR3 sequences shared by patients and controls.

As to this clonotype: What it recognizes is unknown.

The TCR beta profiling, which covered VDJ combination and CDR3 sequence, was carried out using genomic DNA as the template. MiXCR was run by TCRdb on the reads, yielding one entry per CDR3 protein. The sample yields approximately 190,000 distinct CDR3 sequences, 48% seen once. Sequenced patients had shown CD8+CD57+ cell expansion by flow cytometry. None of the patients had been given any therapy when their blood was sampled. The germline V gene encodes CDR1 SGHVS and CDR2 FQNEAQ. The CDR3 covers 16 residues. Trimming removed 1 base from V and 5 bases from J, with 15 bases in between. This chain links TRBV7-8 with TRBJ2-1; D remains unclear. The TCR sequence derives from a human donor with aplastic anemia. The material sequenced was sorted CD4+, CD8+, or CD8+CD57+ T cells (not recorded which) from PBMCs. The CDR3 DNA follows: TGTGCCAGCAGCTTAGAGGTCGGGCAACCCCACAATGAGCAGTTCTTC. Its translation: CASSLEVGQPHNEQFF.